Shown below are 18 T cell receptor beta chains from a single sample sequenced in a study of technical replicates of blood from a handful of donors (dated by TCRdb to between 2016 and 2019). Receptors were amplified or captured by the immunoSEQ multiplex PCR assay. TCRdb stores this immuneACCESS table with in-frame sequences only. Part of the clones is absent; in the studies checked, under half of the shortfall reflects unresolved V genes, and no reason is known for the rest. The sample has around 71,000 clones on record, 80% to 95% of them singletons. The ten largest account for around 0.44% of the sample. Source material: T cells isolated from PBMCs. The receptors come from a human donor in good health.

V and J are TRBV2 and TRBJ1-4; perhaps TRBD1 as D (6 bases). V lost 6 bases and J 4 bases, leaving 12 bases between the germline ends. This CDR3 has 14 amino acids. CDR1 SNHLY and CDR2 FYNNEI come from the germline V gene. The CDR3 spells CASRGGQINEKLFF. The CDR3 nucleotides are TGTGCCAGCAGAGGGGGACAAATTAATGAAAAACTGTTTTTT. Full variable domain (rest looked up from reference TRBV2 and TRBJ1-4): EPEVTQTPSHQVTQMGQEVILRCVPISNHLYFYWYRQILGQKVEFLVSFYNNEISEKSEIFDDQFSVERPDGSNFTLKIRSTKLEDSAMYFCASRGGQINEKLFFGSGTQLSVL.

J is TRBJ2-5 and V is TRBV4-2, with 9 bases fitting TRBD1. The J segment lost 1 base and the V segment lost 2 bases, leaving 2 bases of the junction unmatched. The CDR3 has 15 residues. Germline CDR1 is LGHNA and CDR2 is YNFKEQ. CDR3 nucleotides: TGTGCCAGCAGCCAACCGGGACAGGGCCAAGAGACCCAGTACTTC. Encoded protein: CASSQPGQGQETQYF.

V usage is TRBV6-1 and J usage is TRBJ1-1; D not resolved. The germline V gene encodes CDR1 MNHNS and CDR2 SASEGT. Deletions cut 7 bases from V and 1 base from J, with 4 bases between. The length of the CDR3 is 11 residues. CDR3 DNA: TGTGCCAGCACCCAGAACACTGAAGCTTTCTTT. This translates into CASTQNTEAFF.

The V and J genes are TRBV4-1 and TRBJ2-7; D unclear. CDR3 length: 15 residues. Germline V gives CDR1 MGHRA, CDR2 YSYEKL. V was cut by 2 bases and J by 5 bases, with 16 bases left in between. The CDR3 protein is CASSQSVVFFNEQYF. The DNA of the CDR3 is TGCGCCAGCAGCCAATCGGTAGTCTTCTTCAACGAGCAGTACTTC.

The rearrangement links TRBV25-1 to TRBJ1-3; D may be TRBD1 (5 bases). Trimming left V 1 base short and J 2 bases short, with 15 bases between. This CDR3 has 17 amino acids. From germline, CDR1 is MGHDK and CDR2 SYGVNS. In DNA, the CDR3 is TGTGCCAGCAGTGAATTAGGCTTACCAGGGACTGGAAACACCATATATTTT. Translation gives CASSELGLPGTGNTIYF.

The chain recombines TRBV30 with TRBJ2-1; 8 nucleotides agree with TRBD2. From germline, CDR1 is GTSNPN and CDR2 SVGIG (reference sequence). V lost 2 bases, J lost 3 bases, and 3 bases stayed unmatched. The length of the CDR3 is 14 residues. This CDR3 is CAWSFAGGYNEQFF. The CDR3 nucleotides read TGTGCCTGGAGTTTCGCGGGAGGCTACAATGAGCAGTTCTTC.

The chain combines TRBV19 with TRBJ2-1; 8 bases match TRBD1. The ends lost 8 bases at V and 6 bases at J; junction bases unmatched: 9. CDR1 is LNHDA and CDR2 is SQIVND in the germline V gene (reference sequence). The CDR3 extends over 14 amino acids. The CDR3 sequence: CASRQDRDANEQFF. CDR3 coding DNA: TGTGCCAGTCGGCAGGACAGGGATGCCAATGAGCAGTTCTTC.

The chain joins TRBV2 to TRBJ2-5; D may be TRBD2 (5 bases). Trimming took 6 bases from V and 1 from J, leaving 9 bases between them. Germline assignment: CDR1 SNHLY and CDR2 FYNNEI. This CDR3 is built from 13 residues. The CDR3 DNA is TGTGCCAGCAGCACGCTAGCCCAAGAGACCCAGTACTTC. It encodes CASSTLAQETQYF.

This clone was counted a few times. The CDR3 loop is CASSILRDSYHQPQHF. CDR3 DNA: TGTGCCAGTAGTATCCTCCGGGACAGCTACCATCAGCCCCAGCATTTT. The chain links TRBV19 to TRBJ1-5; 7 positions agree with TRBD1. The V and J ends lost 3 bases and 5 bases, in that order; junction bases with no gene match: 10. The germline gives CDR1 LNHDA, CDR2 SQIVND (reference sequence). CDR3 length: 16 amino acids. The entire variable domain, with the rest obtained from reference TRBV19 and TRBJ1-5, is as follows: DGGITQSPKYLFRKEGQNVTLSCEQNLNHDAMYWYRQDPGQGLRLIYYSQIVNDFQKGDIAEGYSVSREKKESFPLTVTSAQKNPTAFYLCASSILRDSYHQPQHFGDGTRLSIL.

The chain couples TRBV27 to TRBJ2-2, with D possibly matching TRBD2 (5 bases). Looked up from germline, CDR1 is MNHEY and CDR2 is SMNVEV (reference sequence). V was cut by 7 bases and J by 7 bases, with 10 bases left in between. The CDR3 loop spans 12 amino acids. CDR3 in DNA: TGTGCCAGCAATGAGGGCCACGGGGAGCTGTTTTTT. It specifies CASNEGHGELFF.

The CDR3 loop reads CASSLSPGSGSSGELFF. In nucleotides, the CDR3 is TGTGCCAGCAGTTTATCCCCGGGTAGCGGGAGTTCCGGGGAGCTGTTTTTT. The chain couples TRBV27 to TRBJ2-2, with TRBD2 identical over 9 bases. J lost 6 bases, V lost 0 bases, and 8 bases had no gene match. Per the germline V gene, CDR1 is MNHEY and CDR2 is SMNVEV (reference sequence). CDR3 length equals 17 residues.

V usage is TRBV25-1 and J usage is TRBJ1-2; D ambiguous. CDR3 length equals 13 residues. The germline CDR1 and CDR2 sequences are MGHDK and SYGVNS. Between the trimmed V and J ends, which lost 3 bases and 4 bases, there was a span of 9 bases. The CDR3 coding sequence is TGTGCCAGCAGTGACAGGCTCATCTATGGCTACACCTTC. This encodes CASSDRLIYGYTF.

This chain uses TRBV5-8 with TRBJ1-4, with D tentatively TRBD1 (5 bases). Germline lookup yields CDR1 SGHTS and CDR2 YDEGEE. The CDR3 extends over 14 amino acids. The germline V and J ends were trimmed by 1 base and 7 bases, with 11 bases remaining between them. CDR3 residues: CASSLRQISEKLFF. The CDR3 bases are TGTGCCAGCAGCTTGAGACAGATTTCTGAAAAACTGTTTTTT.

The genes are TRBV7-2 and TRBJ2-2, with 11 bases fitting TRBD2. The CDR3 spans 15 residues. Germline V CDR1 and CDR2: SGHTA, FQGNSA. Trimming cost V 6 bases and J 7 bases; bases outside gene matches: 7. The CDR3 loop reads CASSPIAGGSGELFF. DNA for the CDR3: TGTGCCAGCAGTCCAATAGCGGGAGGGAGCGGGGAGCTGTTTTTT.

Here the CDR3 DNA reads TGTGCCAGCAGCTTAGTCCTCGGTGGTGAGCAGTTCTTC. Protein: CASSLVLGGEQFF. This chain uses TRBV7-2 with TRBJ2-1; D call uncertain. The CDR3 spans 13 residues. CDR1 is SGHTA, CDR2 FQGNSA, per germline. Trimming took 1 base from V and 9 from J, leaving 10 bases between them. The whole variable domain, remainder taken from reference TRBV7-2 and TRBJ2-1, is GAGVSQSPSNKVTEKGKDVELRCDPISGHTALYWYRQSLGQGLEFLIYFQGNSAPDKSGLPSDRFSAERTGGSVSTLTIQRTQQEDSAVYLCASSLVLGGEQFFGPGTRLTVL.

CDR3 sequence (DNA): TGTGCCAGCAGCTATAGCGGTAGAAGCACAGATACGCAGTATTTT. Translation gives CASSYSGRSTDTQYF. V is TRBV11-2 and J is TRBJ2-3; a possible D gene is TRBD2 (6 bases). The CDR3 extends over 15 amino acids. Germline CDR1 SGHAT, CDR2 FQNNGV. V was pared by 4 bases and J by 0 bases, with 11 bases between.

This chain joins TRBV18 and TRBJ2-7; 9 nucleotides agree with TRBD2. From germline, CDR1 is KGHSH and CDR2 LQKENI. The length of the CDR3 is 16 residues. Germline trimming cut 0 bases from V and 5 bases from J; bases unmatched to any gene: 8. The CDR3, as DNA: TGTGCCAGCTCACCACCGGCAGCGGGAGGAGTCAACGAGCAGTACTTC. Translated, it gives CASSPPAAGGVNEQYF.

CDR3 protein: CASSPDWGGGPSDTQYF. The CDR3, as DNA: TGTGCCAGCAGCCCCGATTGGGGGGGAGGGCCATCAGATACGCAGTATTTT. This chain joins TRBV9 and TRBJ2-3; 7 bases line up with TRBD2. CDR1 SGDLS and CDR2 YYNGEE come from the germline V gene. The CDR3 runs 17 residues. Trimming took 4 bases from V and 4 from J; bases not matched to a gene: 15.